The next 7 T cell receptor beta chains were all read from a single sample in a study of CD8+CD57+ T cells in acquired aplastic anemia. Patients picked for sequencing had shown CD8+CD57+ cell expansion detected by flow cytometry. Genomic DNA was employed as the template in profiling TCR beta VDJ and CDR3. One entry per CDR3 protein results from TCRdb running MiXCR on the reads. Seen here are about 200,000 distinct CDR3 sequences, 60% to 80% observed once, and the top ten hold roughly 50%. The sequencing sample was made of sorted CD4+, CD8+, or CD8+CD57+ T cells (not recorded which) from PBMCs. The origin of the receptors is a human donor with aplastic anemia.

The table lists this clonotype with a few counts. This chain uses TRBV20-1 with TRBJ1-3, with 12 bases lining up with TRBD1. The germline V gene encodes CDR1 DFQATT and CDR2 SNEGSKA (reference sequence). V lost 0 bases and J lost 4; bases outside the gene matches: 1. The CDR3 has 15 residues. Here the CDR3 reads CSAREGQGAGNTIYF. The CDR3 DNA reads as TGCAGTGCTAGAGAGGGACAGGGGGCCGGAAACACCATATATTTT.

This clonotype was detected ten times or more. The V gene is TRBV5-1, the J gene TRBJ1-6; D not certain. The CDR3 sequence is 16 residues long. The germline gives CDR1 SGHRS, CDR2 YFSETQ. Trimming shortened V by 3 bases and J by 4 bases, and 14 bases separated the two germline ends. The CDR3 here is CASSYGERTYNSPLHF. The CDR3 DNA reads TGCGCCAGCAGCTACGGCGAGAGAACTTATAATTCACCCCTCCACTTT.

The chain couples TRBV20-1 to TRBJ2-7; tentatively, D is TRBD2 (5 bases). Germline V gene sequence: CDR1 DFQATT, CDR2 SNEGSKA (reference sequence). Trimming removed 0 bases at V and 2 bases at J, with 14 bases between. CDR3 length equals 15 residues. CDR3 sequence: CSARDRVGAAYEQYF. CDR3 DNA: TGCAGTGCTAGAGATCGGGTGGGAGCGGCCTACGAGCAGTACTTC.

This clonotype was found a few times. The rearrangement joins TRBV7-2 to TRBJ2-1; possibly TRBD2 for D (5 bases). V was clipped by 4 bases and J by 0 bases, with 10 bases between them. CDR3 length equals 15 residues. CDR1 SGHTA and CDR2 FQGNSA come from the germline V gene. CDR3 nucleotide sequence: TGTGCCAGCAGCTCAGAGGGCAGCTCCTACAATGAGCAGTTCTTC. It codes for CASSSEGSSYNEQFF.

This sequence joins TRBV4-2 and TRBJ2-5; D might be TRBD1 (5 bases). From germline, CDR1 is LGHNA and CDR2 YNFKEQ. The V end lost 4 bases, the J end lost 2 bases, and 11 bases lay between the germline ends. The CDR3 runs to 14 residues. CDR3 nucleotides: TGTGCCAGCAGCCGTCGCAGGGATCAAGAGACCCAGTACTTC. Its protein product is CASSRRRDQETQYF.

This clonotype was seen only once. The chain employs TRBV11-1 and TRBJ2-3; D not certain. Germline assignment: CDR1 SGHAT and CDR2 FQDESV (reference sequence). The CDR3 consists of 15 residues. Between the trimmed V and J ends, which lost 6 bases and 1 base, there was a span of 14 bases. CDR3 DNA sequence: TGTGCCAGCAGACTTACGGTCGGACGCACAGATACGCAGTATTTT. Its protein product is CASRLTVGRTDTQYF.

J is TRBJ2-5 and V is TRBV9, with 13 bases that match TRBD2. CDR1 SGDLS and CDR2 YYNGEE come from the germline V gene. The CDR3 is 15 residues long. V was clipped by 3 bases and J by 2 bases; unmatched bases: 1. The CDR3 here is CASSGTSGRQETQYF. CDR3 in DNA: TGTGCCAGCAGCGGGACTAGCGGGAGACAAGAGACCCAGTACTTC.